These T cell receptor beta chains were read from a single sample in a study of shared clonotypes between healthy human individuals. Assay used: immunoSEQ multiplex PCR; TCRdb lists only in-frame clones, some missing. The sample records hundreds of thousands of clones, approximately 79% being singletons. The specimen was memory CD4+ T cells sorted from blood. Source of these receptors: a woman in her 30s in good health. CDR3s include the opening cysteine and the closing phenylalanine or tryptophan. The D gene is left open where the match is weak.

len	d_gene	v_gene	j_gene	CDR3aa
16	NA	TRBV5-1	TRBJ1-4	CASSLGQLALNEKLFF
8	NA	TRBV7-9	TRBJ2-7	CASSPEHF
15	NA	TRBV18	TRBJ2-7	CASSPSGLPAYEQYF
12	NA	TRBV6-5	TRBJ2-7	CASNDGLTKQYF
13	NA	TRBV7-9	TRBJ1-1	CASSLAWNTEAFF
14	TRBD1	TRBV19	TRBJ2-7	CASSGPQGVYEQYF
15	NA	TRBV25-1	TRBJ2-7	CASSDRDIGTYEQYF
15	NA	TRBV9	TRBJ2-1	CASNSRGALGDEQFF
15	NA	TRBV19	TRBJ1-1	CASSIDLRGRTEAFF
12	NA	TRBV7-9	TRBJ2-2	CASSLEFGELFF
15	TRBD1	TRBV5-4	TRBJ1-2	CASSLVTGANYGYTF
20	TRBD1	TRBV28	TRBJ2-6	CASSLTHAGGNPLGANVLTF
15	NA	TRBV6-1	TRBJ2-1	CASTDGTQLYNEQFF
17	NA	TRBV5-6	TRBJ2-1	CASSPAQNSRRAETWFF
15	TRBD2	TRBV5-1	TRBJ2-7	CASSVSGGFAYEQYF
18	TRBD2	TRBV25-1	TRBJ2-7	CASSEFTSGRASTYEQYF
13	NA	TRBV2	TRBJ1-1	CASSVSGGTEAFF
18	NA	TRBV7-8	TRBJ1-3	CASSATLRGPLRGNTIYF
15	TRBD2	TRBV30	TRBJ2-1	CAWREWAGGSNEQFF
15	NA	TRBV4-1	TRBJ1-4	CASSQSRAGGEKLFF
15	NA	TRBV7-2	TRBJ1-5	CASSLDPRGAQPQHF
14	NA	TRBV5-1	TRBJ2-7	CASSLDKTGYEQYF
15	NA	TRBV11-2	TRBJ2-1	CASRRPGLGMHEQFF
17	TRBD1	TRBV7-9	TRBJ1-1	CASSTGTGVDMNTEAFF
15	NA	TRBV18	TRBJ2-3	CASSANQGFADTQYF
14	NA	TRBV5-1	TRBJ2-2	CASSLNSVAGELFF
13	NA	TRBV28	TRBJ2-7	CASKPGRRYEQYF
15	TRBD2	TRBV2	TRBJ2-1	CASPKGTSGAAEQFF
15	TRBD1	TRBV25-1	TRBJ2-7	CATTITTGGLYEQYF
14	NA	TRBV2	TRBJ2-3	CASSVRGSTDTQYF
14	NA	TRBV23-1	TRBJ1-2	CAVGEDSDSYGYTF
13	NA	TRBV2	TRBJ1-5	CASNGGENQPQHF
12	NA	TRBV30	TRBJ2-7	CAWSVWDHEQYF
15	TRBD1	TRBV2	TRBJ1-5	CASSGEGQSNQPQHF
13	NA	TRBV2	TRBJ1-4	CASSTDPNEKLFF
14	TRBD2	TRBV14	TRBJ2-1	CASSTGLAGGWWFF
13	TRBD1	TRBV28	TRBJ1-5	CASHRGNHQPQHF
14	NA	TRBV28	TRBJ1-3	CASSSGFSGNTIYF
17	NA	TRBV7-9	TRBJ2-2	CATKGKFQGRNTGELFF
12	NA	TRBV6-6	TRBJ1-5	CASSYIQQPQHF
15	NA	TRBV5-1	TRBJ1-2	CASSLEATGYWSYTF
13	NA	TRBV15	TRBJ2-1	CATSRVAGQAQFF
13	TRBD1	TRBV30	TRBJ2-7	CAWSETGTYEQYF
13	TRBD1	TRBV19	TRBJ1-1	CASSGQGPREAFF
14	TRBD1	TRBV18	TRBJ2-5	CASSPFDRARPQYF
13	NA	TRBV28	TRBJ2-1	CASSPLGRGEQFF
13	TRBD2	TRBV29-1	TRBJ2-3	CSVGLAGPDTQYF